A single T cell receptor beta chain is shown here with its context. The antigen is unknown. V was clipped by 0 bases and J by 4 bases; unmatched bases: 4. The CDR3 extends over 15 amino acids. Germline values: CDR1 SGHTA, CDR2 FQGTGA. The sample originates from a study of PD-1 blockade in classical Hodgkin lymphoma. Regarding the study as a whole: Prior therapy or disease activity may underlie the repertoire differences, whose causes remain undefined. At baseline, newly diagnosed patients reportedly showed less TCR diversity than healthy donors.

Indicated time point: newly diagnosed, previously untreated cHL patient sample. By magnetic negative selection, CD4+ T cells were purified from thawed PBMCs. Acting as the comparison were PBMCs from newly diagnosed, untreated classical Hodgkin lymphoma. Profiled with immunoSEQ multiplex PCR; TCRdb holds only in-frame clones, not every one. This table has about 30,000 clones, 88% appearing once. Sequencing input: CD4+ T cells from blood. The rearrangement uses TRBV7-3 and TRBJ2-5; 8 positions match TRBD2. The clonotype was recovered from a human donor with classical Hodgkin lymphoma. CDR3 DNA sequence: TGTGCCAGCAGCTTAACAGGCCTAGCGGGAGAGACCCAGTACTTC. Translated: CASSLTGLAGETQYF.